These T cell receptor beta chains were read from a single sample in a study of persistence of HIV-infected CD4 T cells. Sequencing used immunoSEQ multiplex PCR; TCRdb keeps in-frame clones, though not all of them. The sample gives around 60,000 clones, less than 85% of which show up once; about 1.5% is in the top ten. These TCRs' antigens remain unknown. The source was CD4+ T cells sorted from PBMCs after approximately 19-hour stimulation, collected from a patient who received antiretroviral therapy. The origin of the receptors is an adult man with HIV who was CMV-seropositive. Each CDR3 is given with its conserved first and last residue. Fields, in order: J gene, V gene, CDR3 protein.

TRBJ2-7	TRBV5-1	CASRPNRGIQYF
TRBJ2-2	TRBV29-1	CSAGEITGELFF
TRBJ1-2	TRBV2	CASSARQQSYGYTF
TRBJ2-2	TRBV12-5	CASERTNTGELFF
TRBJ2-3	TRBV10-1	CASSESWTASTDTQYF
TRBJ2-3	TRBV11-2	CASSLEGGGSNTQYF
TRBJ2-2	TRBV24-1	CATSSSLQPTGELFF
TRBJ2-7	TRBV27	CASSFEDSGYEQYF
TRBJ2-7	TRBV11-2	CASSFSGGADYEQYF
TRBJ1-5	TRBV18	CASSPPGTGANQPQHF
TRBJ2-1	TRBV10-3	CAISRSNEQFF
TRBJ2-3	TRBV18	CASSLQGQGTTDTQYF
TRBJ2-3	TRBV19	CASSLGQGGTSTDTQYF
TRBJ1-6	TRBV27	CASSRGPDSPLHF
TRBJ1-2	TRBV2	CASRERTGSNYGYTF
TRBJ1-2	TRBV5-1	CASSLGGTSSAHGYTF
TRBJ1-3	TRBV9	CASSPSISSGNTIYF
TRBJ1-1	TRBV28	CASSLGLVNTEAFF
TRBJ1-5	TRBV5-4	CASSVQGYGNNQPQHF
TRBJ1-6	TRBV19	CASSRSGTLASPLHF
TRBJ2-1	TRBV19	CASSIVEVPNEQFF
TRBJ1-4	TRBV12-3/TRBV12-4	CASSPGLGEKLFF
TRBJ1-3	TRBV9	CASSYAGNTIYF
TRBJ1-4	TRBV29-1	CSVSQPGNNEKLFF
TRBJ2-1	TRBV3-1/TRBV3-2	CASSQEGTGQFF